This T cell receptor (beta chain) was documented in a study of beta chain features in type 1 diabetes. This clone was counted only a few times. What it recognizes is unknown. Regarding the study as a whole: Among patients, naive, central memory and Treg TCRB repertoires appeared more similar than among healthy donors. Whatever favoring of shorter templates PCR might show would apply equally to patients and controls.

Expressed TCRB transcripts were sequenced after all isolated RNA was converted to cDNA. The repertoire was sequenced with immunoSEQ multiplex PCR; TCRdb's copy has only in-frame clones and lacks some. The sample includes fewer than 900,000 clones, roughly 15% of them seen just once. The CDR3 extends over 17 amino acids. Per germline, CDR1 LNHNV and CDR2 YYDKDF (reference sequence). V lost 3 bases to trimming and J lost 1 base; unmatched junction nucleotides: 7. The chain employs TRBV15 and TRBJ2-3; 10 nucleotides line up with TRBD2. The source material was naive CD4+ T cells from blood. The clonotype comes from a woman under 30 in good health. In DNA form, the CDR3 reads TGTGCCACCAGCAGCCCATGGGGGACTAGCGGCACAGATACGCAGTATTTT. Residues: CATSSPWGTSGTDTQYF.